This TCR beta chain was observed in a study of blood T cells in healthy people across ages. Findings and limits, study-wide: There were more naive CD4+ cells and higher diversity in long-lived donors than in aged donors.

A second 7 to 11 cycle PCR used barcoded and J-beta primers. TCRdb used MiXCR to reprocess the 5' RACE reads, holding one entry per CDR3 protein. Of fewer than 800,000 distinct CDR3 sequences listed, approximately 25% are singletons. Per-sample PBMC isolation yielded at least 6.5 million cells. This clonotype showed up just a few times. Its antigen is not known. The germline V gene has CDR1 SGDLS and CDR2 YYNGEE. The CDR3 sequence is 15 residues long. The ends lost 1 base at V and 6 bases at J; junction bases unmatched: 6. These records were also assigned to another study, of T cells of mothers and their children.

The sequencing sample was made of blood. The chain joins TRBV9 to TRBJ2-3, with 9 bases aligning to TRBD2. The origin of this receptor is a boy aged 10-17 years in good health. The CDR3 bases are TGTGCCAGCAGCGTATGGCCTAGCGGGGCCGATACGCAGTATTTT. It is translated as CASSVWPSGADTQYF.